This TCR beta chain emerged from a study of blood T cell repertoires in COVID-19 (dated by TCRdb to the early 2020s). Context from the whole study: Samples covering the acute and convalescent phases of COVID-19 were provided by collaborators in the United States, Italy and Spain. The material from the prospective study consisted of cDNA or gDNA derived from T cells, B-cell-depleted T cells, or PBMCs. The dataset comprised deeply sampled blood TCRbeta repertoires from subjects exposed to, actively infected with, or recovered from COVID-19. The repertoires were released in a freely available public database intended as a resource for research on the immune response to SARS-CoV-2. Samples came from the ongoing ImmuneRACE study (first 160 participants) plus 1,254 subjects from 6 global collaborators. A de-identified subject ID, COVID-19 status, age in years and sex were almost always included in the sample metadata. Where available, HLA class I and class II types were taken from metadata supplied by the sample provider and were not determined by assay-based typing.

Points the paper makes about the study in general: The quantity of clinical and demographic metadata differed by source and by participant and was supplied without curation.

From cysteine to phenylalanine, the CDR3 is 13 amino acids long. The kept DNA is CDR3 alone, 39 bases in frame from the first base. From the germline V gene (reference sequence), CDR1 is LNHNV and CDR2 is YYDKDF. V lost 6 bases and J lost 1 base; the stretch between them is 7 bases long. TCRbeta CDR3 regions were amplified from genomic DNA using the immunoSEQ Assay, a bias-controlled multiplex PCR. The published analysis was carried out like this. Within the assay, amplification of reference gene primers was used to estimate how many nucleated cells each sample contained. To quantify the absolute abundance of each unique TCRbeta CDR3 rearrangement, sequence reads were collapsed and filtered. For each sample, productive Simpson clonality was calculated as the square root of Simpson's diversity index across productive rearrangements. This is the immuneACCESS table as TCRdb keeps it, with only in-frame sequences that have V and J called. A part of the clones is gone; compared with another copy, unresolved V genes explain less than half, and the rest is unexplained. V and J calls and clone size are given by that table; D and trimming were obtained from the DNA. This sample holds 200,000 to 250,000 clones; roughly four fifths were observed only once. The top ten hold 6% to 9.5% of the sample.

Whole blood was collected in K2EDTA tubes by collaborating institutions according to the institutions' own protocols. For TCRbeta analysis, collaborators shipped samples as frozen whole blood, isolated PBMCs, or DNA extracted from either of those sample types. To note about this clone: Its antigen is currently not known. There are no base qualities to consult, and no much larger clone falls within one base.

The TCR sequence derives from a woman aged 45 to 65 with acute or convalescent COVID-19. The rearrangement combines TRBV15 with TRBJ1-5; the D gene is unclear. Material for sequencing was peripheral blood. The CDR3 corresponds to CATSAGSNQPQHF. The sequence in DNA is TGTGCCACCAGTGCGGGGAGCAATCAGCCCCAGCATTTT.